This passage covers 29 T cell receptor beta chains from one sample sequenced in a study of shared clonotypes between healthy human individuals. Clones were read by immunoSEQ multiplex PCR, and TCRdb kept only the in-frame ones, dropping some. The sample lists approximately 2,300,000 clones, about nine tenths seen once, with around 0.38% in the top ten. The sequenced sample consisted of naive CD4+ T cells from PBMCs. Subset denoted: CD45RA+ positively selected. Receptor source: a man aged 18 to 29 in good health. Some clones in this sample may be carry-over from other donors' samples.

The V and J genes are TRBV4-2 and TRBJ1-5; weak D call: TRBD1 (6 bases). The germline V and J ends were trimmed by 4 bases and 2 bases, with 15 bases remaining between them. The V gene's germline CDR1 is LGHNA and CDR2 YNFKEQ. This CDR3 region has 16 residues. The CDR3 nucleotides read TGTGCCAGCAGCCCAGCCGGGACATTAGGCAATCAGCCCCAGCATTTT. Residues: CASSPAGTLGNQPQHF.

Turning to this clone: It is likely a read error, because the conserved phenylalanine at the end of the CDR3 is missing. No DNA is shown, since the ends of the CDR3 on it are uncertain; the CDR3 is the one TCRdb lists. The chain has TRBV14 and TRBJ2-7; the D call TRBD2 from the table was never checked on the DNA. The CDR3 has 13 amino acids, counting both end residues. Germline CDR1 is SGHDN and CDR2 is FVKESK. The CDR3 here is CASSLGLAGPLTL.

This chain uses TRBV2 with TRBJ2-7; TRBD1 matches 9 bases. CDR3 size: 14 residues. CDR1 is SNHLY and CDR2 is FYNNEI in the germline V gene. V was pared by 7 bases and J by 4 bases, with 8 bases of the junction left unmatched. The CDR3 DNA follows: TGTGCCAGCAATTTCGGGACAGGGAAGTACGAGCAGTACTTC. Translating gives CASNFGTGKYEQYF.

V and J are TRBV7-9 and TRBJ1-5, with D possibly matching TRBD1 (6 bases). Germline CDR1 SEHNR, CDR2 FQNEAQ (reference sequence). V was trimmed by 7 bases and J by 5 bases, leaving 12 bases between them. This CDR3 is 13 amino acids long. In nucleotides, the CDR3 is TGTGCCAGCACCATGACAGGAGATCAGCCCCAGCATTTT. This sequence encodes CASTMTGDQPQHF.

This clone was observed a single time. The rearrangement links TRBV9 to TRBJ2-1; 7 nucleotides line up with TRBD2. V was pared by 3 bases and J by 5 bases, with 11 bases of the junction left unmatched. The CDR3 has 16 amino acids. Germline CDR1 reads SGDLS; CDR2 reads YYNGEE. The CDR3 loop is CASSALGLSRNNEQFF. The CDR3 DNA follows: TGTGCCAGCAGCGCTCTGGGACTATCGCGTAACAATGAGCAGTTCTTC.

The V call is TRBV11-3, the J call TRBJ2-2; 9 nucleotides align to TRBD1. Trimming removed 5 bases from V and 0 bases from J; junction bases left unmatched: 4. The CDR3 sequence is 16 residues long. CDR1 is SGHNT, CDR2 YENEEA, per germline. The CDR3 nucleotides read TGTGCCAGCAGCCCAGGACAGGGGTCGAACACCGGGGAGCTGTTTTTT. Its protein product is CASSPGQGSNTGELFF.

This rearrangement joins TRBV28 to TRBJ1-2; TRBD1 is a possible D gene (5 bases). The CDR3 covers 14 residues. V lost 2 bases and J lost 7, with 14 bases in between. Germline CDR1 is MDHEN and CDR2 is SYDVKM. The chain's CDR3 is CASSLVGRYFGYTF. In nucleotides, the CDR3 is TGTGCCAGCAGTTTAGTGGGGCGTTACTTTGGCTACACCTTC.

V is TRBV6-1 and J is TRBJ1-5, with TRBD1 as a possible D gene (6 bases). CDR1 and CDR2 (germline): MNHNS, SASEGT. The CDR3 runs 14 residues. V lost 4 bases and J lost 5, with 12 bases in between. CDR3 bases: TGTGCCAGCAGTGGCTTGACAGGCGATCAGCCCCAGCATTTT. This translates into CASSGLTGDQPQHF.

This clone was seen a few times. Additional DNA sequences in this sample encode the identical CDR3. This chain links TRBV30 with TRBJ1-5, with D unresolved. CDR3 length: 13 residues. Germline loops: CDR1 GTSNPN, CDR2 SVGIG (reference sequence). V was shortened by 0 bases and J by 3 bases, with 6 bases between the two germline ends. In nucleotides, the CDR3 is TGTGCCTGGAGTGTACGGTCCAATCAGCCCCAGCATTTT. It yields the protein CAWSVRSNQPQHF.

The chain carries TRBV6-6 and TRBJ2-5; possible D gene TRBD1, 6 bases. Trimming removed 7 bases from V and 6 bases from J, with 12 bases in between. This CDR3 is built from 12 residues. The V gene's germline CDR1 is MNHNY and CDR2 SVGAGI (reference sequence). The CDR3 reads CASISGVKTQYF. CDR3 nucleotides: TGTGCCAGCATATCAGGGGTGAAGACCCAGTACTTC.

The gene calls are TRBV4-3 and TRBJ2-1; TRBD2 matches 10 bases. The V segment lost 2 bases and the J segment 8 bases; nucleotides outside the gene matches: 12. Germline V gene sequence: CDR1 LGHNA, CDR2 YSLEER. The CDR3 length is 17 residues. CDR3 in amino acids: CASSQLRALAGADEQFF. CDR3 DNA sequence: TGCGCCAGCAGCCAACTTAGGGCGCTAGCGGGAGCGGATGAGCAGTTCTTC.

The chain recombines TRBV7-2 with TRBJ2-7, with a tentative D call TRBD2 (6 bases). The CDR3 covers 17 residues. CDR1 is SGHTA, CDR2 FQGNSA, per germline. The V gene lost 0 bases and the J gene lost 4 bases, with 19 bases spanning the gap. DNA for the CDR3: TGTGCCAGCAGCTTAGCTGAGCTGGGCGGGGTAGGATACGAGCAGTACTTC. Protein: CASSLAELGGVGYEQYF.

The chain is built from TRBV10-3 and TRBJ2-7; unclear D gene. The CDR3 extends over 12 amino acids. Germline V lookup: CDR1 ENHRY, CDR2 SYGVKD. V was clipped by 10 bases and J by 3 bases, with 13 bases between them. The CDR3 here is CATTASHYEQYF. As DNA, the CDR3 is TGTGCCACCACAGCGTCCCACTACGAGCAGTACTTC.

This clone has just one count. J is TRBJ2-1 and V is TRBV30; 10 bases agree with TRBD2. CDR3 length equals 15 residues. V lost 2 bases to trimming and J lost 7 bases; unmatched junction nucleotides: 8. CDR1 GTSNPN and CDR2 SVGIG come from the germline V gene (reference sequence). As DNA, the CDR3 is TGTGCCTGGAGTCCAGGACTAGCGGCTATGAATGAGCAGTTCTTC. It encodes CAWSPGLAAMNEQFF.

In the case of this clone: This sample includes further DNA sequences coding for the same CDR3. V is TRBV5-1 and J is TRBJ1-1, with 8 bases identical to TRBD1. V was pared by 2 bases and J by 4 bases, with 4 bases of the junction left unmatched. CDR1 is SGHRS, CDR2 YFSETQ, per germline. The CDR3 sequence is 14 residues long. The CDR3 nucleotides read TGCGCCAGCAGCTTCCTAACAGGGGGCACTGAAGCTTTCTTT. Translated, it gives CASSFLTGGTEAFF.

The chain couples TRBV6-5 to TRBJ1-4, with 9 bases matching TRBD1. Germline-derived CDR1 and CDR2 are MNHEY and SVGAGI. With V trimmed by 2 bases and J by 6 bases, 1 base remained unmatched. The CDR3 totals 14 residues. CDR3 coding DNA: TGTGCCAGCAGTTACCGGACAGGGGATGAAAAACTGTTTTTT. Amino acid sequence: CASSYRTGDEKLFF.

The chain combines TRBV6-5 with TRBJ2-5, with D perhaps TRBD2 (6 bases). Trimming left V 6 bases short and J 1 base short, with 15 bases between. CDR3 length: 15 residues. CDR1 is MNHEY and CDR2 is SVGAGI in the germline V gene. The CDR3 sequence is CASSITAGLQETQYF. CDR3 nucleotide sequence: TGTGCCAGCAGCATCACTGCGGGACTCCAAGAGACCCAGTACTTC.

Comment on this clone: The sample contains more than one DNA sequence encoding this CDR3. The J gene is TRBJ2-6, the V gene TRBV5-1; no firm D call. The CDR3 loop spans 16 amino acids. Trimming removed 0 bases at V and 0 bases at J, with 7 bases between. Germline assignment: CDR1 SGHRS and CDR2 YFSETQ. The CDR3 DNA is TGCGCCAGCAGCTTGGCCTCGAACTCTGGGGCCAACGTCCTGACTTTC. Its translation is CASSLASNSGANVLTF. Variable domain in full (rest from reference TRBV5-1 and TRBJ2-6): KAGVTQTPRYLIKTRGQQVTLSCSPISGHRSVSWYQQTPGQGLQFLFEYFSETQRNKGNFPGRFSGRQFSNSRSEMNVSTLELGDSALYLCASSLASNSGANVLTFGAGSRLTVL.

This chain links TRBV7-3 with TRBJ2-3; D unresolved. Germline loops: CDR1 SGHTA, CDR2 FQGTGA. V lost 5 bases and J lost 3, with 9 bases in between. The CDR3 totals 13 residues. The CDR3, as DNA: TGTGCCAGCAGCCGTCAGGAAACAGATACGCAGTATTTT. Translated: CASSRQETDTQYF.

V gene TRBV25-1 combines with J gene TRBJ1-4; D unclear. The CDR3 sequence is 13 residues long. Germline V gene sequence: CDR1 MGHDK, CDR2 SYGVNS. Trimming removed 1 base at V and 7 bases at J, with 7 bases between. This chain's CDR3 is CASSELYGEKLFF. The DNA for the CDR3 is TGTGCCAGCAGTGAATTGTACGGTGAAAAACTGTTTTTT.

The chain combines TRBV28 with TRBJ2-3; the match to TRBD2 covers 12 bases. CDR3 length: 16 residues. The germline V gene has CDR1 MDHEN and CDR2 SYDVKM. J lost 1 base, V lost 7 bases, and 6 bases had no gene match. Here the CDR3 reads CASTLAGGRGTDTQYF. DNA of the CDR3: TGTGCCAGCACCCTAGCGGGAGGGAGGGGCACAGATACGCAGTATTTT.

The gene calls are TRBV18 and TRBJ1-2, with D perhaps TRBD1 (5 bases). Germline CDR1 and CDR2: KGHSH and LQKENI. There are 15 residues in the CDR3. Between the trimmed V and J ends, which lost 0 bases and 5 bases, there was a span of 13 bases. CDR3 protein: CASSPPEWGPYGYTF. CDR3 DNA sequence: TGTGCCAGCTCACCACCAGAGTGGGGCCCGTATGGCTACACCTTC.

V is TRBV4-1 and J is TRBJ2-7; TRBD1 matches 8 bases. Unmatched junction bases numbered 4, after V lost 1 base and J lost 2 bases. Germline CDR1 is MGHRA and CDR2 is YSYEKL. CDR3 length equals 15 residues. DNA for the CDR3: TGCGCCAGCAGCCAAGGCTGGGACAGGACCTACGAGCAGTACTTC. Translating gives CASSQGWDRTYEQYF.

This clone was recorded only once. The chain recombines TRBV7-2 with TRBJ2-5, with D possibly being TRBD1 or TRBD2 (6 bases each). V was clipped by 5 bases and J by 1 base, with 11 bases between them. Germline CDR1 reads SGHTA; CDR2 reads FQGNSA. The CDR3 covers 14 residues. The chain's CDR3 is CASSRGGFQETQYF. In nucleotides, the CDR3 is TGTGCCAGCAGCAGAGGGGGGTTCCAAGAGACCCAGTACTTC.

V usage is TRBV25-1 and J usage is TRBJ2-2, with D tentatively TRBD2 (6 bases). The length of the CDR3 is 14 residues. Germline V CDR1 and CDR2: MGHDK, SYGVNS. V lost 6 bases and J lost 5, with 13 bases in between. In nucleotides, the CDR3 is TGTGCCAGCAGCGGGAGATTAGGGACCGGGGAGCTGTTTTTT. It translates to CASSGRLGTGELFF.

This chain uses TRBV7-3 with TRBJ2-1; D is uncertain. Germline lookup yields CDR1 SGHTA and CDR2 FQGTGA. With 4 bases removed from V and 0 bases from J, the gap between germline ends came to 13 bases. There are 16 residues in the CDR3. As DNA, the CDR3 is TGTGCCAGCAGCTCTTCTCGGGCGAGCTCCTACAATGAGCAGTTCTTC. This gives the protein CASSSSRASSYNEQFF.

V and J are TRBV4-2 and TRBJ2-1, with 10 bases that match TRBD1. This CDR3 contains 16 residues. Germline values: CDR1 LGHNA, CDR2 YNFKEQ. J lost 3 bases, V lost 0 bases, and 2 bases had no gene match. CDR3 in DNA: TGTGCCAGCAGCCAAGACTGGACAGGGGGCTACAATGAGCAGTTCTTC. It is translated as CASSQDWTGGYNEQFF.

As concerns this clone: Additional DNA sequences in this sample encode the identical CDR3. The CDR3 protein is CASSPRGDSPLHF. In DNA, the CDR3 is TGTGCCAGCAGTCCCAGGGGGGACTCACCCCTCCACTTT. V gene TRBV27 combines with J gene TRBJ1-6, with 7 bases identical to TRBD1. In germline, CDR1 is MNHEY, CDR2 SMNVEV (reference sequence). The V gene end was trimmed by 5 bases and the J gene end by 10 bases; junction bases not matched to a gene: 5. The CDR3 is 13 residues long.

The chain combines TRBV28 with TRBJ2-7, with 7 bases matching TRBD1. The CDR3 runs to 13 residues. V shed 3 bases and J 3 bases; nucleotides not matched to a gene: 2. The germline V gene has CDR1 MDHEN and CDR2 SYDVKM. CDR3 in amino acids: CASSFHRGYEQYF. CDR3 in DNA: TGTGCCAGCAGTTTCCACAGGGGCTACGAGCAGTACTTC.